Presented here are 22 T cell receptor beta chains from one specimen sequenced in a study of cytomegalovirus exposure and HLA in healthy donors. A multiplex PCR was run with 60 Vbeta primers and 13 Jbeta primers. TCRdb keeps only in-frame clones here, not all; method: immunoSEQ multiplex PCR. The sample contains some 190,000 clones, over 75% of which appear only once. Sample: PBMCs. The source is a woman aged 25-40 years in good health and CMV-seronegative.

This clone was seen only a few times. This chain connects TRBV29-1 to TRBJ1-1; 8 positions match TRBD1. Trimming cost V 6 bases and J 3 bases; bases outside gene matches: 3. Germline assignment: CDR1 SQVTM and CDR2 ANQGSEA. This CDR3 comprises 12 residues. In DNA, the CDR3 is TGCAGCGTCGAGGACAGGGACACTGAAGCTTTCTTT. Translation gives CSVEDRDTEAFF.

This chain's CDR3 is CASIQDRGGNQPQHF. Written as DNA, the CDR3 is TGTGCCAGCATACAGGACAGGGGAGGCAATCAGCCCCAGCATTTT. The J gene is TRBJ1-5, the V gene TRBV2; 9 bases are a match to TRBD1. Trimming removed 7 bases from V and 2 bases from J; junction bases left unmatched: 6. The V gene's germline CDR1 is SNHLY and CDR2 FYNNEI. The length of the CDR3 is 15 residues.

The rearrangement uses TRBV12-5 and TRBJ2-5; D remains unclear. CDR3 size: 13 residues. Germline CDR1 is LGHNT and CDR2 is FRNRAP. The V gene lost 1 base and the J gene lost 2 bases, with 5 bases spanning the gap. The CDR3 protein is CASGLAGQETQYF. The CDR3 DNA is TGTGCTAGTGGTTTGGCAGGACAAGAGACCCAGTACTTC.

The J gene is TRBJ1-2, the V gene TRBV7-2; D not certain. The germline gives CDR1 SGHTA, CDR2 FQGNSA. The CDR3 contains 14 residues. The germline V and J ends were trimmed by 0 bases and 8 bases, with 13 bases remaining between them. CDR3 DNA: TGTGCCAGCAGCTTAGCCGGTTTACTGAGCGGCTACACCTTC. This sequence encodes CASSLAGLLSGYTF. The full variable domain, its missing parts supplied by reference TRBV7-2 and TRBJ1-2, is GAGVSQSPSNKVTEKGKDVELRCDPISGHTALYWYRQSLGQGLEFLIYFQGNSAPDKSGLPSDRFSAERTGGSVSTLTIQRTQQEDSAVYLCASSLAGLLSGYTFGSGTRLTVV.

The chain links TRBV9 to TRBJ2-5; 7 nucleotides match TRBD2. The CDR3 covers 14 residues. Germline V gene lookup returns CDR1 SGDLS and CDR2 YYNGEE. J gave up 6 bases and V 2 bases, and 7 bases lay outside the gene matches. For the CDR3, the DNA is TGTGCCAGCAGCGTCCGGGACTATCCGCAGACCCAGTACTTC. It yields the protein CASSVRDYPQTQYF.

This chain links TRBV4-2 with TRBJ1-2; no firm D call. CDR1 and CDR2 from the germline V gene are LGHNA and YNFKEQ. V lost 1 base and J 3 bases, leaving 18 bases between the germline ends. CDR3 length: 17 residues. The CDR3 coding sequence is TGTGCCAGCAGCCAAGTTAGCGCCTCCGGTAGACACTATGGCTACACCTTC. Translating it yields CASSQVSASGRHYGYTF.

In its sample, this clone was seen a few times. V and J are TRBV6-6 and TRBJ1-1; the D gene is possibly TRBD1 (5 bases). CDR3 size: 15 residues. Germline assignment: CDR1 MNHNY and CDR2 SVGAGI (reference sequence). Trimming removed 8 bases from V and 6 bases from J, with 22 bases in between. In nucleotides, the CDR3 is TGTGCCAGCGTCTTAGACGGACGGGCGGGGGCTGAAGCTTTCTTT. As protein: CASVLDGRAGAEAFF.

The V gene is TRBV5-1, the J gene TRBJ2-2, with D perhaps matching TRBD1 (6 bases). The CDR3 is 14 amino acids. The V gene's germline CDR1 is SGHRS and CDR2 YFSETQ. V was shortened by 4 bases and J by 10 bases, with 17 bases between the two germline ends. The CDR3 sequence: CASSLMRTAPELFF. The DNA of the CDR3 is TGCGCCAGCAGCCTGATGCGGACAGCTCCGGAGCTGTTTTTT. Based on the CDR3 plus reference TRBV5-1 and TRBJ2-2, the full variable domain is KAGVTQTPRYLIKTRGQQVTLSCSPISGHRSVSWYQQTPGQGLQFLFEYFSETQRNKGNFPGRFSGRQFSNSRSEMNVSTLELGDSALYLCASSLMRTAPELFFGEGSRLTVL.

This clone was counted a single time. The V call is TRBV9, the J call TRBJ2-2; D uncertain. The V end was cut by 3 bases, the J end by 4 bases, with 7 bases between. The CDR3 totals 13 residues. The germline V gene has CDR1 SGDLS and CDR2 YYNGEE. DNA of the CDR3: TGTGCCAGCAGCGCTCAGGTCACCGGGGAGCTGTTTTTT. Translated: CASSAQVTGELFF.

The V call is TRBV5-8, the J call TRBJ1-6; D gene ambiguous. From germline, CDR1 is SGHTS and CDR2 YDEGEE. Between the trimmed V and J ends, which lost 2 bases and 10 bases, there was a span of 13 bases. This CDR3 comprises 14 residues. CDR3 loop: CASSLGWRESPLHF. Written as DNA, the CDR3 is TGTGCCAGCAGCTTAGGCTGGAGGGAATCACCCCTCCACTTT.

The chain has TRBV4-2 and TRBJ1-1, with 8 bases identical to TRBD1. Germline values: CDR1 LGHNA, CDR2 YNFKEQ. The J segment lost 1 base and the V segment lost 0 bases, leaving 1 base of the junction unmatched. This CDR3 has 15 amino acids. CDR3 sequence (DNA): TGTGCCAGCAGCCAAGAGACAGGGGCGAACACTGAAGCTTTCTTT. This gives the protein CASSQETGANTEAFF.

The CDR3 region is CASSVGHLDTGELFF. CDR3 DNA: TGTGCCAGCAGCGTCGGACACCTAGACACCGGGGAGCTGTTTTTT. The chain joins TRBV9 to TRBJ2-2; possible D gene TRBD1, 5 bases. This CDR3 has 15 residues. V lost 2 bases to trimming and J lost 3 bases, with 11 bases between them. Germline-derived CDR1 and CDR2 are SGDLS and YYNGEE.

The chain combines TRBV7-6 with TRBJ1-2, with D unresolved. CDR1 is SGHVS and CDR2 is FNYEAQ in the germline V gene. CDR3 length: 14 residues. Trimming took off 1 base at V and 2 bases at J, with 8 bases between the two ends. CDR3 in amino acids: CASSLDAGNYGYTF. The CDR3 nucleotides read TGTGCCAGCAGCTTAGACGCGGGAAACTATGGCTACACCTTC.

The V call is TRBV18, the J call TRBJ2-5; 8 nucleotides line up with TRBD2. Looked up from germline, CDR1 is KGHSH and CDR2 is LQKENI. This CDR3 is built from 16 residues. J lost 4 bases, V lost 3 bases, and 10 bases had no gene match. CDR3 nucleotides: TGTGCCAGCTCACCCTCTCCGGCGGGGGGCGGAGAGACCCAGTACTTC. It specifies CASSPSPAGGGETQYF.

This clone appeared a few times. The chain recombines TRBV4-2 with TRBJ1-6; weak D call: TRBD1 (5 bases). CDR3 size: 16 residues. Germline V gene data show CDR1 as LGHNA and CDR2 as YNFKEQ. V was clipped by 4 bases and J by 4 bases, with 14 bases between them. In DNA form, the CDR3 reads TGTGCCAGCAGCCCGAGGGCGGAGGGGTATAATTCACCCCTCCACTTT. The encoded protein is CASSPRAEGYNSPLHF.

This chain connects TRBV15 to TRBJ2-7; D might be TRBD1 (5 bases). Germline V gene data show CDR1 as LNHNV and CDR2 as YYDKDF (reference sequence). Trimming left V 6 bases short and J 0 bases short, with 12 bases between. The length of the CDR3 is 14 residues. The CDR3, as DNA: TGTGCCACCAGTCCGACAGTTCCCTCCTACGAGCAGTACTTC. It specifies CATSPTVPSYEQYF.

The chain is built from TRBV5-6 and TRBJ2-3, with 7 bases aligning to TRBD2. CDR1 and CDR2 (germline): SGHDT, YYEEEE. V shed 4 bases and J 2 bases; nucleotides not matched to a gene: 7. This CDR3 has 15 amino acids. The CDR3 region is CASSPQAGVTDTQYF. CDR3 DNA sequence: TGTGCCAGCAGCCCTCAGGCGGGAGTCACAGATACGCAGTATTTT.

This clone was counted only a few times. This rearrangement joins TRBV6-5 to TRBJ1-2; perhaps TRBD1 as D (6 bases). Germline CDR1 is MNHEY and CDR2 is SVGAGI. CDR3 length: 14 residues. V gave up 5 bases and J gave up 2 bases, with 12 bases separating them. The DNA for the CDR3 is TGTGCCAGCAGTCCAGGGGTGGCGAACTATGGCTACACCTTC. It is translated as CASSPGVANYGYTF.

The J gene is TRBJ1-1, the V gene TRBV18; no reliable D call. Trimming took 2 bases from V and 3 from J, leaving 10 bases between them. The CDR3 length is 14 residues. Per germline, CDR1 KGHSH and CDR2 LQKENI. CDR3 region: CASSPAAGDTEAFF. The CDR3 nucleotides read TGTGCCAGCTCACCAGCAGCGGGAGACACTGAAGCTTTCTTT.

The chain couples TRBV5-1 to TRBJ1-3; 7 nucleotides agree with TRBD1. The germline V gene encodes CDR1 SGHRS and CDR2 YFSETQ. The CDR3 spans 14 residues. The trim removed 7 bases at V and 4 bases at J, leaving 8 bases unmatched. CDR3 region: CASGTAPGGNTIYF. CDR3 coding DNA: TGCGCCAGCGGGACAGCCCCGGGGGGAAACACCATATATTTT.

This chain links TRBV21-1 with TRBJ1-2. TRBV21-1 is a pseudogene locus. The CDR3 totals 11 residues. In DNA form, the CDR3 reads TGTGCCAGCAGCACATCCCTAGGCTACACCTTC. Its protein product is CASSTSLGYTF.

V usage is TRBV5-4 and J usage is TRBJ2-2, with TRBD2 as a possible D gene (6 bases). Germline assignment: CDR1 SGHNT and CDR2 YYREEE (reference sequence). This CDR3 region has 16 residues. Trimming stripped 1 base from V and 0 bases from J, with 10 bases between. CDR3 loop: CASSLRRDANTGELFF. The CDR3 DNA reads as TGTGCCAGCAGCTTGAGGCGGGACGCGAACACCGGGGAGCTGTTTTTT.